The 14 T cell receptor beta chains below come from one sample, sequenced in a study of human T cells and chemical hapten exposure. TCRdb itself ran the RACE reads through MiXCR, one entry per CDR3 protein. Altogether approximately 350,000 distinct CDR3 sequences are present, under 6.5% being singletons, with the ten largest covering roughly 5.4%. Time point specified: patch test 2, 6 weeks after DPC sensitization. Treatment: therapeutic diphenylcyclopropenone sensitization with weekly scalp DPC. This sample comprised whole blood, obtained in connection with sensitization to the hapten diphenylcyclopropenone (DPC). The source is a woman aged 18-35 years with alopecia areata. Some clones in this sample may be carry-over from other donors' samples.

This clonotype was found many times. The chain couples TRBV7-9 to TRBJ2-2; tentatively, D is TRBD2 (6 bases). The ends were cut back, 7 bases at V and 4 bases at J, with 22 bases in the middle. Germline CDR1 and CDR2: SEHNR and FQNEAQ (reference sequence). The CDR3 length is 17 residues. DNA of the CDR3: TGTGCCAGCATCGACCCTTCGGGCAGGAGGGGCACCGGGGAGCTGTTTTTT. It translates to CASIDPSGRRGTGELFF.

The table lists this clonotype with many counts. The chain is built from TRBV12-3 or TRBV12-4 and TRBJ1-5; 8 nucleotides align to TRBD1. V gave up 0 bases and J gave up 7 bases; unmatched junction bases: 5. The CDR3 consists of 15 residues. CDR3 nucleotide sequence: TGTGCCAGCAGTTTAGCCCCAGGGGGCGGGCAGCCCCAGCATTTT. It encodes CASSLAPGGGQPQHF.

In this sample, this clonotype turned up many times. The chain couples TRBV27 to TRBJ1-1; TRBD1 aligns across 7 bases. Germline values: CDR1 MNHEY, CDR2 SMNVEV (reference sequence). This CDR3 spans 14 amino acids. With 5 bases clipped from V and 0 bases from J, the junction kept 3 bases outside the gene matches. The CDR3 protein is CASSAGGMNTEAFF. CDR3 DNA: TGTGCCAGCAGTGCAGGGGGTATGAACACTGAAGCTTTCTTT.

This chain uses TRBV20-1 with TRBJ2-4, with TRBD2 identical over 14 bases. The V gene end was trimmed by 4 bases and the J gene end by 13 bases; junction bases not matched to a gene: 15. CDR3 length equals 16 residues. Germline V gene lookup returns CDR1 DFQATT and CDR2 SNEGSKA (reference sequence). CDR3 DNA: TGCAGTGCTACCCGGGGGACTAGCGGGGGCTCAAGCCACCAGTACTTC. Residues: CSATRGTSGGSSHQYF.

V gene TRBV7-2 combines with J gene TRBJ2-1, with D perhaps being TRBD1 or TRBD2 (5 bases each). The V gene lost 7 bases and the J gene lost 9 bases, with 16 bases spanning the gap. This CDR3 contains 13 residues. CDR1 and CDR2 (germline): SGHTA, FQGNSA. CDR3 loop: CASTPNEGSEQFF. As DNA, the CDR3 is TGTGCCAGCACTCCCAACGAGGGGTCTGAGCAGTTCTTC.

This clonotype was counted ten times or more. The chain links TRBV5-1 to TRBJ2-3; TRBD1 matches at 8 bases. The V and J ends lost 5 bases and 2 bases, in that order; junction bases with no gene match: 4. In germline, CDR1 is SGHRS, CDR2 YFSETQ. This CDR3 has 14 amino acids. CDR3 nucleotides: TGCGCCAGCAGACAGGGGGAACTCACAGATACGCAGTATTTT. This translates into CASRQGELTDTQYF.

CDR3 sequence: CASSRGYRVLGQIYGYTF. The CDR3, as DNA: TGTGCCAGCAGTCGCGGGTACCGCGTGTTGGGACAAATCTATGGCTACACCTTC. J is TRBJ1-2 and V is TRBV7-2; D perhaps matches TRBD1 (6 bases). The CDR3 consists of 18 residues. The ends were cut back, 6 bases at V and 4 bases at J, with 27 bases in the middle. In germline, CDR1 is SGHTA, CDR2 FQGNSA.

The rearrangement uses TRBV4-3 and TRBJ2-3; D not resolved. The V end lost 0 bases, the J end lost 0 bases, and 25 bases lay between the germline ends. The CDR3 spans 21 residues. The germline gives CDR1 LGHNA, CDR2 YSLEER. CDR3 bases: TGCGCCAGCAGCCAAGAGTCGCCGACCGCTGGCCGAAGAGGAAGCACAGATACGCAGTATTTT. Protein: CASSQESPTAGRRGSTDTQYF.

The V gene is TRBV5-5, the J gene TRBJ2-5; 8 bases align to TRBD1. V trimming: 2 bases; J trimming: 4 bases; junction bases outside the gene matches: 10. In germline, CDR1 is SGHKS, CDR2 YYEKEE (reference sequence). The CDR3 spans 16 residues. The chain's CDR3 is CASSLSTGGYGETQYF. CDR3 DNA sequence: TGTGCCAGCAGCTTATCAACAGGGGGGTACGGAGAGACCCAGTACTTC.

In this sample, this clonotype turned up many times. The chain carries TRBV28 and TRBJ1-5, with D perhaps matching TRBD1 (5 bases). This CDR3 is 19 amino acids long. The germline V gene has CDR1 MDHEN and CDR2 SYDVKM. The V end lost 2 bases, the J end lost 3 bases, and 23 bases lay between the germline ends. CDR3 sequence: CASSLGVTGGLSANQPQHF. CDR3 coding DNA: TGTGCCAGCAGTTTAGGTGTTACAGGAGGGCTATCTGCCAATCAGCCCCAGCATTTT.

In this sample, this clonotype turned up many times. The V call is TRBV6-5, the J call TRBJ1-5; D possibly corresponds to TRBD1 (6 bases). Germline CDR1 MNHEY, CDR2 SVGAGI. This CDR3 region has 15 residues. Trimming removed 0 bases from V and 7 bases from J, with 13 bases in between. The CDR3 reads CASSYSKQGRQPQHF. Here the CDR3 DNA reads TGTGCCAGCAGTTACTCGAAACAGGGCAGGCAGCCCCAGCATTTT.

This clonotype was picked up a small number of times. This chain uses TRBV5-4 with TRBJ1-6, with unresolved D. V shed 2 bases and J shed 8 bases, with 17 bases lying between them. This CDR3 is 16 amino acids long. Germline assignment: CDR1 SGHNT and CDR2 YYREEE (reference sequence). CDR3 bases: TGTGCCAGCAGCTTACGGACGGGAGCTCGTGATTCACCCCTCCACTTT. Translation gives CASSLRTGARDSPLHF.

This clonotype was recorded at least ten times. For the CDR3, the DNA is TGTGCCAGCAGCGGTATCCGGGACATAAACAATCAGCCCCAGCATTTT. Residues: CASSGIRDINNQPQHF. The gene calls are TRBV7-8 and TRBJ1-5; D is possibly TRBD1 (6 bases). V gave up 5 bases and J gave up 3 bases, with 17 bases separating them. Germline values: CDR1 SGHVS, CDR2 FQNEAQ. The CDR3 runs to 16 residues.

This clonotype was observed at least ten times. The rearrangement joins TRBV6-6 to TRBJ2-3; D ambiguous. V lost 8 bases to trimming and J lost 4 bases, with 10 bases between them. Germline loops: CDR1 MNHNY, CDR2 SVGAGI (reference sequence). CDR3 length equals 12 residues. CDR3 residues: CASAGFSDTQYF. The CDR3 coding sequence is TGTGCCAGCGCAGGTTTTTCAGATACGCAGTATTTT.